These 5 T cell receptor beta chains were sequenced from one sample in a study of blood T cells in healthy people across ages. Combining a sample-barcoded 5' primer with a J-beta primer mix, a second PCR ran for 7 to 11 cycles. TCRdb ran MiXCR on the 5' RACE reads and lists one entry per CDR3 protein. The data hold 700,000 or so distinct CDR3 sequences, with roughly 20% observed a single time. The sequenced sample consisted of blood. The receptors stem from a man between 65 and 85 years old in good health.

The V and J genes are TRBV20-1 and TRBJ1-2; D unclear. Trimming cost V 3 bases and J 6 bases, with 14 bases left between them. The CDR3 runs to 13 residues. In germline, CDR1 is DFQATT, CDR2 SNEGSKA (reference sequence). The chain's CDR3 is CSASFGLMDGYTF. In DNA, the CDR3 is TGCAGTGCTAGCTTCGGGTTAATGGATGGCTACACCTTC.

This clonotype was detected many times. The CDR3 DNA reads as TGTGCCAGCAGTTCAGGTGGTCGGCCCTACTTC. Translated, it gives CASSSGGRPYF. This sequence joins TRBV12-3 or TRBV12-4 and TRBJ2-7; D unclear. The CDR3 runs to 11 residues. V shed 4 bases and J shed 13 bases, with 14 bases lying between them.

The sample holds a few counts of this clonotype. The J gene is TRBJ2-1, the V gene TRBV12-3 or TRBV12-4, with 9 bases identical to TRBD2. V gave up 2 bases and J gave up 4 bases; unmatched junction bases: 3. The CDR3 is made up of 15 amino acids. CDR3 residues: CASSLSLAGYNEQFF. The DNA for the CDR3 is TGTGCCAGCAGTTTAAGTCTAGCGGGATACAATGAGCAGTTCTTC.

The chain joins TRBV12-3 or TRBV12-4 to TRBJ1-1, with 7 bases aligning to TRBD1. The V segment lost 6 bases and the J segment 7 bases; nucleotides outside the gene matches: 8. This CDR3 comprises 13 residues. CDR3 sequence (DNA): TGTGCCAGCAGAGTTAGGGGACAGTTTGAAGCTTTCTTT. Residues: CASRVRGQFEAFF.

Turning to this clonotype: Possible read error: a much larger clone is one base away. The chain links TRBV6-2 or TRBV6-3 to TRBJ2-4; D call uncertain. The CDR3 has 15 amino acids. Looked up from germline, CDR1 is MNHEY and CDR2 is SVGEGT. Here the CDR3 DNA reads TGTGCCAGCAGTTACTCTGCGGTAGCCAAAAACGTTCAGTACTTC. Residues: CASSYSAVAKNVQYF.